Listed here are 13 T cell receptor beta chains from one sample, sequenced in a study of multiple sclerosis patients with progressive multifocal leukoencephalopathy. The time point is: time of PML onset. Method: immunoSEQ multiplex PCR; TCRdb's copy keeps in-frame clones and lacks some. Among fewer than 35,000 clones listed, roughly 90% were seen once. The material sequenced was PBMCs, taken from a patient treated with natalizumab. These receptors were taken from a human donor with progressive multifocal leukoencephalopathy.

The genes are TRBV20-1 and TRBJ1-2; perhaps TRBD1 as D (5 bases). There are 9 residues in the CDR3. Germline V gives CDR1 DFQATT, CDR2 SNEGSKA (reference sequence). The V end was cut by 5 bases, the J end by 9 bases, with 7 bases between. CDR3 protein: CSADRRYTF. The DNA for the CDR3 is TGCAGTGCTGACAGACGCTACACCTTC.

This clone showed up just a few times. Different DNA sequences within this sample yield the same CDR3. V usage is TRBV6-4 and J usage is TRBJ2-3; 10 bases map to TRBD1. The CDR3 sequence is 15 residues long. Germline assignment: CDR1 MRHNA and CDR2 SNTAGT. Losses at the gene ends were 2 bases for V and 4 bases for J; bases not matched to a gene: 3. In DNA, the CDR3 is TGTGCCAGCAGTGACGAGACAGGGGGCGCAGATACGCAGTATTTT. Translated: CASSDETGGADTQYF.

The chain uses TRBV4-1 and TRBJ2-7, with TRBD2 matching over 10 bases. Germline CDR1 MGHRA, CDR2 YSYEKL. CDR3 length: 13 residues. The J segment lost 9 bases and the V segment lost 1 base, leaving 3 bases of the junction unmatched. The chain's CDR3 is CASSQVSGRAQYF. In DNA, the CDR3 is TGCGCCAGCAGCCAAGTGAGCGGGAGGGCGCAGTACTTC.

The CDR3 protein is CASSLDLKAEAFF. The CDR3 nucleotides are TGTGCCAGCAGCTTAGACCTTAAGGCTGAAGCTTTCTTT. The chain employs TRBV7-6 and TRBJ1-1; D not resolved. V was pared by 1 base and J by 6 bases, with 9 bases between. CDR3 length: 13 residues. Germline CDR1 is SGHVS and CDR2 is FNYEAQ.

The V call is TRBV7-2, the J call TRBJ1-1; D gene unclear. The CDR3 loop spans 13 amino acids. The V gene lost 4 bases and the J gene lost 1 base, with 7 bases spanning the gap. Germline values: CDR1 SGHTA, CDR2 FQGNSA. The CDR3 coding sequence is TGTGCCAGCAGCTGGGCAGAGAACACTGAAGCTTTCTTT. Translating it yields CASSWAENTEAFF.

The chain carries TRBV28 and TRBJ1-2; D gene uncertain. Germline CDR1 MDHEN, CDR2 SYDVKM. V was cut by 7 bases and J by 9 bases, with 15 bases left in between. CDR3 length equals 12 residues. Here the CDR3 DNA reads TGTGCCAGCACCCCGAGAGAGACTCGCTACACCTTC. As protein: CASTPRETRYTF.

The J gene is TRBJ2-5, the V gene TRBV4-3, with unresolved D. The V and J ends lost 0 bases and 5 bases respectively, with 10 bases between them. CDR1 is LGHNA, CDR2 YSLEER, per germline. The CDR3 sequence is 14 residues long. The CDR3 here is CASSQERSIETQYF. For the CDR3, the DNA is TGCGCCAGCAGCCAAGAACGCTCTATCGAGACCCAGTACTTC.

The chain carries TRBV11-2 and TRBJ1-1; D is ambiguous. The CDR3 loop spans 15 amino acids. Germline CDR1 SGHAT, CDR2 FQNNGV. V shed 1 base and J shed 0 bases, with 9 bases lying between them. CDR3 coding DNA: TGTGCCAGCAGCTTAGCTTCAGGCGTGAACACTGAAGCTTTCTTT. It is translated as CASSLASGVNTEAFF.

This clone was seen a single time. The chain recombines TRBV18 with TRBJ1-5, with D hard to call. The CDR3 sequence is 15 residues long. With 2 bases removed from V and 4 bases from J, the gap between germline ends came to 12 bases. The germline V gene encodes CDR1 KGHSH and CDR2 LQKENI. CDR3 residues: CASSPSDGRNQPQHF. The CDR3 nucleotides read TGTGCCAGCTCACCATCTGACGGCCGGAATCAGCCCCAGCATTTT.

This chain connects TRBV6-5 to TRBJ1-6, with a possible D match to TRBD1 (6 bases). The CDR3 loop spans 15 amino acids. CDR1 and CDR2 from the germline V gene are MNHEY and SVGAGI. V was cut by 6 bases and J by 5 bases, with 14 bases left in between. The CDR3 bases are TGTGCCAGCAGCGGACAGTTCCTCAATAATTCACCCCTCCACTTT. Translated: CASSGQFLNNSPLHF.

V and J are TRBV9 and TRBJ1-5; D is ambiguous. Trimming took 0 bases from V and 5 from J, leaving 9 bases between them. Per germline, CDR1 SGDLS and CDR2 YYNGEE. This CDR3 contains 14 residues. The DNA of the CDR3 is TGTGCCAGCAGCGTAGTTGATGGAGATCAGCCCCAGCATTTT. Protein: CASSVVDGDQPQHF.

V gene TRBV2 combines with J gene TRBJ2-1, with 9 bases fitting TRBD2. Germline lookup yields CDR1 SNHLY and CDR2 FYNNEI. This CDR3 spans 17 amino acids. V gave up 4 bases and J gave up 0 bases; unmatched junction bases: 7. CDR3 nucleotide sequence: TGTGCCAGCAGTGGGCGACTAGCGGCAGACTCCTACAATGAGCAGTTCTTC. It codes for CASSGRLAADSYNEQFF.

The V and J genes are TRBV9 and TRBJ2-1; TRBD1 aligns across 7 bases. J lost 5 bases, V lost 2 bases, and 4 bases had no gene match. The V gene's germline CDR1 is SGDLS and CDR2 YYNGEE. CDR3 length equals 14 residues. CDR3 in amino acids: CASSVSGQNNEQFF. The CDR3 DNA reads TGTGCCAGCAGCGTGTCGGGACAGAACAATGAGCAGTTCTTC. Based on the CDR3 plus reference TRBV9 and TRBJ2-1, the full variable domain is DSGVTQTPKHLITATGQRVTLRCSPRSGDLSVYWYQQSLDQGLQFLIQYYNGEERAKGNILERFSAQQFPDLHSELNLSSLELGDSALYFCASSVSGQNNEQFFGPGTRLTVL.